The 32 T cell receptor beta chains reported below all come from one sample, sequenced in a study of cytomegalovirus exposure and HLA in healthy donors. The PCR employed 60 Vbeta primers together with 13 Jbeta primers. Here immunoSEQ multiplex PCR was the method, and the copy in TCRdb shows in-frame clones only, minus some. The sample gives 150,000 to 200,000 clones, more than 75% of which show up once; roughly 1.5% is in the top ten. The sequencing input was PBMCs. Source of these receptors: a woman between 50 and 59 years old in good health and CMV-seronegative.

The J gene is TRBJ2-5, the V gene TRBV5-1, with 16 nucleotides matching TRBD2. The CDR3 sequence is 17 residues long. Germline assignment: CDR1 SGHRS and CDR2 YFSETQ. The J segment lost 4 bases and the V segment lost 4 bases, leaving 7 bases of the junction unmatched. The CDR3 DNA follows: TGCGCCAGCAGCGGGGGACTAGCGGGGGGGCCGGGAGAGACCCAGTACTTC. This translates into CASSGGLAGGPGETQYF.

The chain recombines TRBV27 with TRBJ1-5; 12 bases align to TRBD1. Germline loops: CDR1 MNHEY, CDR2 SMNVEV (reference sequence). This CDR3 has 17 amino acids. After removal of 5 bases from V and 0 bases from J, the junction contained 5 bases not matched to a gene. CDR3 loop: CASSGGQGAFSNQPQHF. CDR3 coding DNA: TGTGCCAGCAGTGGGGGACAGGGGGCCTTTAGCAATCAGCCCCAGCATTTT.

V and J are TRBV19 and TRBJ2-1, with D perhaps matching TRBD2 (6 bases). V shed 5 bases and J shed 8 bases, with 19 bases lying between them. CDR3 length: 15 residues. Germline values: CDR1 LNHDA, CDR2 SQIVND (reference sequence). CDR3 protein: CASSGGAGGEDEQFF. DNA of the CDR3: TGTGCCAGTAGTGGGGGAGCCGGAGGGGAAGATGAGCAGTTCTTC.

J is TRBJ1-2 and V is TRBV7-2; unclear D gene. V lost 3 bases, J lost 1 base, and 3 bases lay in between. The CDR3 has 12 residues. Germline CDR1 reads SGHTA; CDR2 reads FQGNSA. CDR3 in DNA: TGTGCCAGCAGCTTCGGTAACTATGGCTACACCTTC. Translating gives CASSFGNYGYTF.

The V and J genes are TRBV27 and TRBJ2-7; the match to TRBD1 covers 7 bases. The CDR3 has 13 amino acids. Germline V gene sequence: CDR1 MNHEY, CDR2 SMNVEV (reference sequence). Losses at the gene ends were 6 bases for V and 6 bases for J; bases not matched to a gene: 8. The CDR3 DNA sequence: TGTGCCAGCAGACGAATAGGGGGCGGCGAGCAGTACTTC. As protein: CASRRIGGGEQYF.

The chain carries TRBV18 and TRBJ2-2; 7 bases line up with TRBD1. V dropped 1 base and J dropped 5; count of bases not matched to a gene: 4. Germline CDR1 reads KGHSH; CDR2 reads LQKENI. The CDR3 has 15 residues. The CDR3 DNA sequence: TGTGCCAGCTCACCACAGACAGGGTGGACCGGGGAGCTGTTTTTT. It translates to CASSPQTGWTGELFF.

CDR3 bases: TGTGCCAGCAGCCCTCCGGGACAGAGGAGCTACACCTTC. Its protein is CASSPPGQRSYTF. The chain employs TRBV6-5 and TRBJ1-2; 7 bases agree with TRBD1. The CDR3 is made up of 13 amino acids. Germline V lookup: CDR1 MNHEY, CDR2 SVGAGI. V lost 6 bases and J lost 9; bases outside the gene matches: 10.

This rearrangement joins TRBV15 to TRBJ2-7; 7 bases are a match to TRBD1. The CDR3 spans 15 residues. Trimming cost V 5 bases and J 0 bases; bases outside gene matches: 7. From germline, CDR1 is LNHNV and CDR2 YYDKDF (reference sequence). The CDR3 DNA reads as TGTGCCACCAGCGCGACAGGGAAAAGCTCCTACGAGCAGTACTTC. Translating it yields CATSATGKSSYEQYF.

J is TRBJ1-4 and V is TRBV28; tentative D call: TRBD1 (6 bases). Trimming removed 3 bases at V and 8 bases at J, with 19 bases between. Looked up from germline, CDR1 is MDHEN and CDR2 is SYDVKM. CDR3 length: 16 residues. The CDR3 nucleotides are TGTGCCAGCAGTTTCCCTTTACAGGGCGGGTCCGAAAAACTGTTTTTT. Protein product: CASSFPLQGGSEKLFF.

Only a few counts were recorded for this clone. V and J are TRBV18 and TRBJ2-1; D perhaps matches TRBD2 (5 bases). The length of the CDR3 is 14 residues. Trimming shortened V by 6 bases and J by 3 bases, and 12 bases separated the two germline ends. CDR1 is KGHSH and CDR2 is LQKENI in the germline V gene. For the CDR3, the DNA is TGTGCCAGCTCGCCCGCGGGCAACTACAATGAGCAGTTCTTC. It specifies CASSPAGNYNEQFF.

The V call is TRBV10-3, the J call TRBJ1-2, with 10 nucleotides matching TRBD1. Germline V lookup: CDR1 ENHRY, CDR2 SYGVKD. With V trimmed by 6 bases and J by 8 bases, 21 bases remained unmatched. There are 18 residues in the CDR3. The CDR3 bases are TGTGCCATCAGCGGGATAAAGACAGGGGGCCACTTGGATGACGGCTACACCTTC. Amino acid sequence: CAISGIKTGGHLDDGYTF.

V gene TRBV5-1 combines with J gene TRBJ2-3, with TRBD1 identical over 7 bases. CDR3 length: 16 amino acids. V was clipped by 4 bases and J by 1 base; unmatched bases: 9. The germline V gene has CDR1 SGHRS and CDR2 YFSETQ. The CDR3 bases are TGCGCCAGCAGCCCTAACAGGGGCCAGGGCACAGATACGCAGTATTTT. As protein: CASSPNRGQGTDTQYF.

This rearrangement joins TRBV5-4 to TRBJ1-2; D gene ambiguous. Per the germline V gene, CDR1 is SGHNT and CDR2 is YYREEE (reference sequence). This CDR3 spans 15 amino acids. V lost 4 bases, J lost 5 bases, and 18 bases lay in between. The CDR3 DNA sequence: TGTGCCAGCAGCGGAAACACTGACTGGCGATATGGCTACACCTTC. Translation: CASSGNTDWRYGYTF.

This clone appeared a single time. This CDR3 is CASSRGGVGVETQYF. DNA for the CDR3: TGTGCCAGCAGCCGGGGGGGGGTTGGCGTCGAGACCCAGTACTTC. J is TRBJ2-5 and V is TRBV7-8; 8 bases align to TRBD2. V trimming: 5 bases; J trimming: 5 bases; junction bases outside the gene matches: 10. The CDR3 is made up of 15 amino acids. Germline V gives CDR1 SGHVS, CDR2 FQNEAQ.

In this sample, this clone turned up a few times. Other DNA sequences in the sample encode the same CDR3. The J gene is TRBJ2-3, the V gene TRBV7-2, with D possibly being TRBD2 (6 bases). In germline, CDR1 is SGHTA, CDR2 FQGNSA. The CDR3 extends over 13 amino acids. The V end was cut by 5 bases, the J end by 2 bases, with 8 bases between. The CDR3 loop is CASSRDFTDTQYF. The CDR3 DNA reads TGTGCCAGCAGCCGGGACTTCACAGATACGCAGTATTTT. Complete variable domain (other parts from reference TRBV7-2 and TRBJ2-3): GAGVSQSPSNKVTEKGKDVELRCDPISGHTALYWYRQSLGQGLEFLIYFQGNSAPDKSGLPSDRFSAERTGGSVSTLTIQRTQQEDSAVYLCASSRDFTDTQYFGPGTRLTVL.

The V and J genes are TRBV7-2 and TRBJ2-3, with 14 bases lining up with TRBD2. The CDR3 spans 16 residues. Germline V gene sequence: CDR1 SGHTA, CDR2 FQGNSA. Unmatched junction bases numbered 7, after V lost 5 bases and J lost 6 bases. The CDR3 spells CASSVRLAGGSDTQYF. The CDR3 nucleotides are TGTGCCAGCAGCGTCCGACTAGCGGGAGGGTCTGATACGCAGTATTTT.

This clone was seen only once. V and J are TRBV27 and TRBJ2-7; D may be TRBD2 (6 bases). V shed 6 bases and J shed 6 bases, with 18 bases lying between them. Germline lookup yields CDR1 MNHEY and CDR2 SMNVEV (reference sequence). The CDR3 runs 14 residues. The CDR3 sequence: CASSLQGGSFEQYF. The CDR3 DNA follows: TGTGCCAGCAGCCTCCAGGGAGGTAGTTTCGAGCAGTACTTC.

The V and J genes are TRBV29-1 and TRBJ2-3, with 11 nucleotides matching TRBD2. Germline V gene data show CDR1 as SQVTM and CDR2 as ANQGSEA. V lost 4 bases and J lost 4; bases outside the gene matches: 13. There are 17 residues in the CDR3. The chain's CDR3 is CSVGHRGAGLAADTQYF. The CDR3 DNA follows: TGCAGCGTTGGACATCGAGGTGCGGGACTAGCGGCAGATACGCAGTATTTT.

The chain couples TRBV14 to TRBJ2-7; TRBD2 aligns across 13 bases. The CDR3 has 15 residues. Germline-derived CDR1 and CDR2 are SGHDN and FVKESK. V was clipped by 5 bases and J by 2 bases; unmatched bases: 3. The CDR3 protein is CASSKGLAGTYEQYF. DNA for the CDR3: TGTGCCAGCAGCAAGGGACTAGCGGGAACCTACGAGCAGTACTTC.

This clone was counted a few times. This sequence joins TRBV4-1 and TRBJ1-2; D is possibly TRBD1 (5 bases). The CDR3 has 14 amino acids. Germline V gene lookup returns CDR1 MGHRA and CDR2 YSYEKL. V dropped 0 bases and J dropped 7 bases, with 12 bases sitting between them. The CDR3 protein is CASSQEEQVGGYTF. DNA for the CDR3: TGCGCCAGCAGCCAAGAAGAACAGGTCGGTGGCTACACCTTC.

The chain couples TRBV28 to TRBJ2-1; 9 bases match TRBD1. Germline lookup yields CDR1 MDHEN and CDR2 SYDVKM. The CDR3 runs to 15 residues. The V segment lost 6 bases and the J segment 3 bases; nucleotides outside the gene matches: 6. The CDR3 reads CASRQQGAFYNEQFF. The CDR3 coding sequence is TGTGCCAGCAGGCAACAGGGGGCTTTCTACAATGAGCAGTTCTTC.

This chain joins TRBV7-3 and TRBJ2-2; D unclear. This CDR3 contains 13 residues. The germline CDR1 and CDR2 sequences are SGHTA and FQGTGA. V was clipped by 5 bases and J by 4 bases, with 8 bases between them. The chain's CDR3 is CASSRGTTGELFF. The DNA of the CDR3 is TGTGCCAGCAGCCGCGGAACCACCGGGGAGCTGTTTTTT.

This chain connects TRBV19 to TRBJ2-7; TRBD1 is a possible D gene (6 bases). CDR1 LNHDA and CDR2 SQIVND come from the germline V gene (reference sequence). Deletions cut 6 bases from V and 0 bases from J, with 15 bases between. The CDR3 has 15 residues. The CDR3 loop reads CASSTGTTGSYEQYF. Written as DNA, the CDR3 is TGTGCCAGTAGCACAGGGACCACCGGCTCCTACGAGCAGTACTTC.

The chain carries TRBV5-4 and TRBJ1-1; no firm D call. V lost 4 bases and J lost 7, with 20 bases in between. Germline assignment: CDR1 SGHNT and CDR2 YYREEE (reference sequence). The CDR3 is 15 amino acids. DNA of the CDR3: TGTGCCAGCAGCAAACCGGGATTCAAAGCAGATGAAGCTTTCTTT. It encodes CASSKPGFKADEAFF.

The V call is TRBV7-2, the J call TRBJ2-7; maybe TRBD2 (6 bases). V lost 5 bases, J lost 3 bases, and 11 bases lay in between. Germline lookup yields CDR1 SGHTA and CDR2 FQGNSA. The CDR3 covers 13 residues. In nucleotides, the CDR3 is TGTGCCAGCAGCACGGGACTGAACTACGAGCAGTACTTC. Protein: CASSTGLNYEQYF.

The sample holds one count of this clone. V gene TRBV7-2 combines with J gene TRBJ1-3, with D unclear. The V end was cut by 6 bases, the J end by 4 bases, with 16 bases between. This CDR3 spans 15 amino acids. Germline-derived CDR1 and CDR2 are SGHTA and FQGNSA. The CDR3 nucleotides are TGTGCCAGCAGTTTTTTGAACAGAAGAGGAAACACCATATATTTT. Translation gives CASSFLNRRGNTIYF.

The rearrangement joins TRBV27 to TRBJ1-1; D gene unclear. There are 14 residues in the CDR3. Germline lookup yields CDR1 MNHEY and CDR2 SMNVEV (reference sequence). The V end was cut by 3 bases, the J end by 4 bases, with 12 bases between. The CDR3 reads CASSFRRSSTEAFF. Written as DNA, the CDR3 is TGTGCCAGCAGTTTCCGGAGGAGTAGCACTGAAGCTTTCTTT.

The chain combines TRBV5-1 with TRBJ2-7; D not certain. The V gene lost 1 base and the J gene lost 1 base, with 9 bases spanning the gap. The germline V gene has CDR1 SGHRS and CDR2 YFSETQ. The CDR3 loop spans 14 amino acids. CDR3 residues: CASSLSGVSYEQYF. The CDR3 DNA sequence: TGCGCCAGCAGCTTGAGTGGAGTATCCTACGAGCAGTACTTC.

V usage is TRBV18 and J usage is TRBJ2-1; TRBD2 agrees at 7 bases. CDR3 size: 15 residues. Losses at the gene ends were 3 bases for V and 9 bases for J; bases not matched to a gene: 11. The germline V gene has CDR1 KGHSH and CDR2 LQKENI. Here the CDR3 reads CASSPHRGVESEQFF. CDR3 bases: TGTGCCAGCTCACCGCACCGGGGGGTGGAAAGTGAGCAGTTCTTC.

The chain has TRBV4-3 and TRBJ2-6; perhaps TRBD2 as D (6 bases). Germline V lookup: CDR1 LGHNA, CDR2 YSLEER. The CDR3 contains 16 residues. V was trimmed by 3 bases and J by 7 bases, leaving 16 bases between them. CDR3 amino acids: CASSQRRGFGANVLTF. The CDR3 DNA is TGCGCCAGCAGCCAGAGGCGGGGATTTGGAGCCAACGTCCTGACTTTC.

The chain combines TRBV6-4 with TRBJ2-1, with 16 positions matching TRBD2. V lost 6 bases to trimming and J lost 9 bases; unmatched junction nucleotides: 11. Germline V gives CDR1 MRHNA, CDR2 SNTAGT. CDR3 length: 17 amino acids. The CDR3 reads CASSTGLAGGLPSEQFF. CDR3 DNA sequence: TGTGCCAGCAGCACGGGACTAGCGGGAGGGCTTCCCAGTGAGCAGTTCTTC.

This clone has more than one count but fewer than ten. J is TRBJ1-2 and V is TRBV11-2; D is perhaps TRBD1 (5 bases). CDR3 size: 14 residues. Looked up from germline, CDR1 is SGHAT and CDR2 is FQNNGV. Trimming shortened V by 2 bases and J by 0 bases, and 7 bases separated the two germline ends. The CDR3 coding sequence is TGTGCCAGCAGCTTACAGGACACTAACTATGGCTACACCTTC. Translating it yields CASSLQDTNYGYTF.